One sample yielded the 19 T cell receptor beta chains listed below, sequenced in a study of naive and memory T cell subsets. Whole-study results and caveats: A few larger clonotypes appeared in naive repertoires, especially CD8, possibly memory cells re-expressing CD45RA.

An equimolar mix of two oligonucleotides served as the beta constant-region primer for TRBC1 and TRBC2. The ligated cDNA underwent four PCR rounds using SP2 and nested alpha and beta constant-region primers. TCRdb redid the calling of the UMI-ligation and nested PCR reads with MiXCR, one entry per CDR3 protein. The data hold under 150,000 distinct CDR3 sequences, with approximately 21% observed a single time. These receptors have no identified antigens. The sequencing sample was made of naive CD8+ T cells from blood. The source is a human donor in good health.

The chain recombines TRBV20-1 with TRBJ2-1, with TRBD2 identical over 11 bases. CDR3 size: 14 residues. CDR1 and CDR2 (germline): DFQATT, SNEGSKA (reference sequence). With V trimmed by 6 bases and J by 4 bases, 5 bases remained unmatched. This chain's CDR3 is CSAPGLADYNEQFF. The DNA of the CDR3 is TGCAGTGCGCCGGGACTAGCGGATTACAATGAGCAGTTCTTC.

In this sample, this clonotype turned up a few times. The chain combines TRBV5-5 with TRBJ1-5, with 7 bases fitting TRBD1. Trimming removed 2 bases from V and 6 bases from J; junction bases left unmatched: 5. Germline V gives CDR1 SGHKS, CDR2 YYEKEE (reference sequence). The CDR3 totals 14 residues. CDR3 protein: CASSFEGGSQPQHF. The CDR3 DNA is TGTGCCAGCAGCTTCGAAGGGGGCAGTCAGCCCCAGCATTTT.

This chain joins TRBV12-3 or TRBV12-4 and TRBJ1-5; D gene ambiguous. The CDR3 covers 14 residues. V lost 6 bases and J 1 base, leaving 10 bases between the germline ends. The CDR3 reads CASRPTGSNQPQHF. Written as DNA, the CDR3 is TGTGCCAGCAGACCGACCGGGAGCAATCAGCCCCAGCATTTT.

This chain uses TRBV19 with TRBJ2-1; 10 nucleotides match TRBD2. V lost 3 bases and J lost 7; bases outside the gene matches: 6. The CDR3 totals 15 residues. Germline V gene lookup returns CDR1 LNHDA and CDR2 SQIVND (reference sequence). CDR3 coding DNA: TGTGCCAGTAGTATTGCTAGCGGGAGAGGGAATGAGCAGTTCTTC. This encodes CASSIASGRGNEQFF.

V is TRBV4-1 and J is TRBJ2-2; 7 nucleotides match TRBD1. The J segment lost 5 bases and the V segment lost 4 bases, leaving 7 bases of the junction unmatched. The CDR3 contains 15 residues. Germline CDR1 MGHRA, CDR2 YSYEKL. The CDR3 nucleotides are TGCGCCAGCAGCCGGGGGACAGTAGAGACCGGGGAGCTGTTTTTT. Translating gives CASSRGTVETGELFF.

The CDR3 nucleotides read TGCGCCAGCAGCCAAGACGGTACAGGGGATATTTACCAAGAGACCCAGTACTTC. Encoded protein: CASSQDGTGDIYQETQYF. The V and J genes are TRBV4-1 and TRBJ2-5; 7 nucleotides agree with TRBD1. Germline V gives CDR1 MGHRA, CDR2 YSYEKL. CDR3 length equals 18 residues. After removal of 0 bases from V and 0 bases from J, the junction contained 10 bases not matched to a gene.

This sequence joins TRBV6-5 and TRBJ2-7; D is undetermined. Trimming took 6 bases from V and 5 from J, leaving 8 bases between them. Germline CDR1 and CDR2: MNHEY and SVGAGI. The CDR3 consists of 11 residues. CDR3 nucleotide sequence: TGTGCCAGCAGCAAATGGGACGAGCAGTACTTC. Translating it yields CASSKWDEQYF.

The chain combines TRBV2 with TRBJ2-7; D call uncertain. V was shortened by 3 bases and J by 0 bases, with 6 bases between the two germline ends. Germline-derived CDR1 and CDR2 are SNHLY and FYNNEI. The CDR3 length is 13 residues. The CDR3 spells CASSDSRSYEQYF. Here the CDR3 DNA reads TGTGCCAGCAGTGACTCCCGCTCCTACGAGCAGTACTTC.

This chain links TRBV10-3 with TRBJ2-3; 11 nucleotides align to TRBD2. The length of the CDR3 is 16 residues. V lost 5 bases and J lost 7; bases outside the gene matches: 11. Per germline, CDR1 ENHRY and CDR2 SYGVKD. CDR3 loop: CAISSALAGDPYTQYF. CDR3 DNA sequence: TGTGCCATCAGTTCAGCACTAGCGGGAGATCCATATACGCAGTATTTT.

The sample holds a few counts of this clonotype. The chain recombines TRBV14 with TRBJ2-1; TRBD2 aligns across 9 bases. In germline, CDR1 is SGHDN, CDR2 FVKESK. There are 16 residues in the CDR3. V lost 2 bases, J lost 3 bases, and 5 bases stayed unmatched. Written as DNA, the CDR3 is TGTGCCAGCAGCCAAACTAGCGGGCTGATCTACAATGAGCAGTTCTTC. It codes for CASSQTSGLIYNEQFF.

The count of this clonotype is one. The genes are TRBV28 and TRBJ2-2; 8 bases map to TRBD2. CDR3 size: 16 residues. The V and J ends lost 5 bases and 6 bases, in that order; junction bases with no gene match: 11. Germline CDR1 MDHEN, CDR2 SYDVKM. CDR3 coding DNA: TGTGCCAGCAGTCCCCCCGGAGCGGGAGTCGCCGGGGAGCTGTTTTTT. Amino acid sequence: CASSPPGAGVAGELFF.

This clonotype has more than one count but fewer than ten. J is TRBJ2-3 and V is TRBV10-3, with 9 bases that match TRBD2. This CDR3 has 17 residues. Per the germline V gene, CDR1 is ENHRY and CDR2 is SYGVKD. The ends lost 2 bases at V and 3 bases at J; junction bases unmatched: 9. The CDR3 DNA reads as TGTGCCATCAGTGAGGGTCTAGCGGGATTCGCGACAGATACGCAGTATTTT. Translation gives CAISEGLAGFATDTQYF.

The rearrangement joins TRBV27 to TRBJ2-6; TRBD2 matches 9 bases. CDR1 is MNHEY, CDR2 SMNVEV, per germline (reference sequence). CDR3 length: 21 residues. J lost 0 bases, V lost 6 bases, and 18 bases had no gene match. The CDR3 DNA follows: TGTGCCAGCAGCGATAGACTAGCGGCCACCCCCGCTCTCTCTGGGGCCAACGTCCTGACTTTC. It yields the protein CASSDRLAATPALSGANVLTF.

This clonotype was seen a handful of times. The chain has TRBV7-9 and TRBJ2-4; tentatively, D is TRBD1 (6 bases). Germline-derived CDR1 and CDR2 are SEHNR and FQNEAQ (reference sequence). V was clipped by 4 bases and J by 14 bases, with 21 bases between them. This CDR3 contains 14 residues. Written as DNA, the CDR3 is TGTGCCAGCAGCTCCGGGACAATGGGCAACTACGAGTACTTC. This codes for CASSSGTMGNYEYF.

The CDR3 sequence is CSVPKGAEAFF. CDR3 in DNA: TGCAGCGTCCCAAAGGGAGCTGAAGCTTTCTTT. The chain links TRBV29-1 to TRBJ1-1, with D unclear. The germline CDR1 and CDR2 sequences are SQVTM and ANQGSEA. The V end was cut by 6 bases, the J end by 6 bases, with 11 bases between. CDR3 length: 11 amino acids.

This CDR3 reads CASSLALAGPSSTDTQYF. The CDR3, as DNA: TGCGCCAGCAGCTTGGCCCTAGCGGGGCCCTCTAGCACAGATACGCAGTATTTT. V usage is TRBV5-1 and J usage is TRBJ2-3, with 9 nucleotides matching TRBD2. The trim removed 0 bases at V and 0 bases at J, leaving 8 bases unmatched. The CDR3 is 18 residues long. CDR1 and CDR2 from the germline V gene are SGHRS and YFSETQ.

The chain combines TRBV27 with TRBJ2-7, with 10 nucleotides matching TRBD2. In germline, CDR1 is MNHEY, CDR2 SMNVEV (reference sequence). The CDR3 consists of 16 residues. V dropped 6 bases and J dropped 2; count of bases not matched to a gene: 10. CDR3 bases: TGTGCCAGCAGCCTAGAGGGAACTAGCGGGACCTACGAGCAGTACTTC. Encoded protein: CASSLEGTSGTYEQYF.

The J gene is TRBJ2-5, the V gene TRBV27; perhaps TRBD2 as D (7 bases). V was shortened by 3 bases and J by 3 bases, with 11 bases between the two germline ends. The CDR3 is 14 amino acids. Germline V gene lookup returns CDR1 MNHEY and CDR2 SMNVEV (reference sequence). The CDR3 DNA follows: TGTGCCAGCAGTTTTGAGGGGGGGGAAGAGACCCAGTACTTC. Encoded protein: CASSFEGGEETQYF.

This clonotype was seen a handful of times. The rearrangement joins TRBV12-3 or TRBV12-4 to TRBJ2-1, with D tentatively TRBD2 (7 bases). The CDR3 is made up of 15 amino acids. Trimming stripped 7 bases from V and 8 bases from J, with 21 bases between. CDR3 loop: CASTTRTRGTDEQFF. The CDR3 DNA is TGTGCCAGCACTACCCGGACTAGGGGGACGGATGAGCAGTTCTTC.